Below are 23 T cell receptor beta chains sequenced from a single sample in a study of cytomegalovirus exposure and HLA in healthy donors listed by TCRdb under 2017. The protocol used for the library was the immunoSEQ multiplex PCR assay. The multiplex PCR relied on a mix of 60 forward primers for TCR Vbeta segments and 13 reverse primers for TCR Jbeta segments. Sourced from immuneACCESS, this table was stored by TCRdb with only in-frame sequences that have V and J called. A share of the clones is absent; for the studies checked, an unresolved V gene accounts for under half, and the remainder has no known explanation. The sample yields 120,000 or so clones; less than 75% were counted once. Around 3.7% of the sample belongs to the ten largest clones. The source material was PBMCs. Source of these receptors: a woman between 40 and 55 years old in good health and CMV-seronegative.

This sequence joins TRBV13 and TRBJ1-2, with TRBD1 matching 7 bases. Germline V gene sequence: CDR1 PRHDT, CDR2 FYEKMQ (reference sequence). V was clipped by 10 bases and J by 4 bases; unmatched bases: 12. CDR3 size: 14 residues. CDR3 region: CATKREGASYGYTF. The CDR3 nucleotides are TGTGCCACCAAAAGAGAGGGGGCCAGCTATGGCTACACCTTC.

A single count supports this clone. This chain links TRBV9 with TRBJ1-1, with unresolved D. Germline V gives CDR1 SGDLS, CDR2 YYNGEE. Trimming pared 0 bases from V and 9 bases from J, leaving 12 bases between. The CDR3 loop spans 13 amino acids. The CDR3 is CASSVGAVNKAFF. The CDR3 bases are TGTGCCAGCAGCGTAGGAGCGGTTAATAAAGCTTTCTTT.

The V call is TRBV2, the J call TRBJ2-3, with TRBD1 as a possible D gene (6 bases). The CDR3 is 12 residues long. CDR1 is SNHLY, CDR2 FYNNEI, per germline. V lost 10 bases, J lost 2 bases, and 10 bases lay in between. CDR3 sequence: CATRQDTDTQYF. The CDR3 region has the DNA TGTGCCACAAGACAGGACACAGATACGCAGTATTTT.

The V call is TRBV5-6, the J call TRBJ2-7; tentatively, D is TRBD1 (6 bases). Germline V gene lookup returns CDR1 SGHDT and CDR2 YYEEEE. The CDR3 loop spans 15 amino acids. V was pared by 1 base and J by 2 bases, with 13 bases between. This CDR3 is CASSLIMGTTYEQYF. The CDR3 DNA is TGTGCCAGCAGCTTGATTATGGGGACAACCTACGAGCAGTACTTC.

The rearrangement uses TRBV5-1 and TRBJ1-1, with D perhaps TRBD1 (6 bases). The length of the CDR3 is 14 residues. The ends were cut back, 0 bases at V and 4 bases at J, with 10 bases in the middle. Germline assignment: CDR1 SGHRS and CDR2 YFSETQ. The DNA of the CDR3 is TGCGCCAGCAGCTTGGCTGCAGGGGCCACTGAAGCTTTCTTT. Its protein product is CASSLAAGATEAFF. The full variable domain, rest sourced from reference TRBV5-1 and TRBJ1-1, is KAGVTQTPRYLIKTRGQQVTLSCSPISGHRSVSWYQQTPGQGLQFLFEYFSETQRNKGNFPGRFSGRQFSNSRSEMNVSTLELGDSALYLCASSLAAGATEAFFGQGTRLTVV.

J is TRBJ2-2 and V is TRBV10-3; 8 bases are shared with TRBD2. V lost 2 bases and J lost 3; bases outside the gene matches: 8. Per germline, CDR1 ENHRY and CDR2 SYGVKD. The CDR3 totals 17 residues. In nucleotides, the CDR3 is TGTGCCATCAGTGAGCGCCAAGCGGGAGTTGACACCGGGGAGCTGTTTTTT. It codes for CAISERQAGVDTGELFF.

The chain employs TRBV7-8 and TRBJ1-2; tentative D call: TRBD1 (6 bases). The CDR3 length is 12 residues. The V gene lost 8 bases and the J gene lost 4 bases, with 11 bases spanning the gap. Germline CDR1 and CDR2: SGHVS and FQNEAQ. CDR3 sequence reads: CASVDSFYGYTF. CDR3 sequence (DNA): TGTGCCAGCGTGGACAGCTTCTATGGCTACACCTTC. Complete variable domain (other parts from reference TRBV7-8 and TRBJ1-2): GAGVSQSPRYKVAKRGQDVALRCDPISGHVSLFWYQQALGQGPEFLTYFQNEAQLDKSGLPSDRFFAERPEGSVSTLKIQRTQQEDSAVYLCASVDSFYGYTFGSGTRLTVV.

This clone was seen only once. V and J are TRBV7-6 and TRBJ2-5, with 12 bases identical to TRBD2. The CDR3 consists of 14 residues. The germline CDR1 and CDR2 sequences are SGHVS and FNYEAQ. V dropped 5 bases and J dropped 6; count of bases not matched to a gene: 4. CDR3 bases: TGTGCCAGCAGCCCTAGCGGGGGGGGAAAGACCCAGTACTTC. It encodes CASSPSGGGKTQYF.

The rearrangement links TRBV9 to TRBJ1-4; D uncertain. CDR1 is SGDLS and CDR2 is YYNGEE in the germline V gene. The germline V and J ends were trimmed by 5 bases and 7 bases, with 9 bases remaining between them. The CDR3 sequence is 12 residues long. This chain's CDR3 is CASSEAGEKLFF. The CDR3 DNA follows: TGTGCCAGCAGTGAAGCGGGTGAAAAACTGTTTTTT. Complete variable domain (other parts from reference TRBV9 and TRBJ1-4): DSGVTQTPKHLITATGQRVTLRCSPRSGDLSVYWYQQSLDQGLQFLIQYYNGEERAKGNILERFSAQQFPDLHSELNLSSLELGDSALYFCASSEAGEKLFFGSGTQLSVL.

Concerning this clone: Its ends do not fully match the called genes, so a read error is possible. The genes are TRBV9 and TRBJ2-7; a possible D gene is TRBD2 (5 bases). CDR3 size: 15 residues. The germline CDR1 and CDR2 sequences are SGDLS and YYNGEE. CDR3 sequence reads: CASSARGSDSHEQYF. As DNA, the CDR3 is TGTGCCAGCAGCGCCAGAGGTAGCGACTCCCACGAGCAGTACTTC.

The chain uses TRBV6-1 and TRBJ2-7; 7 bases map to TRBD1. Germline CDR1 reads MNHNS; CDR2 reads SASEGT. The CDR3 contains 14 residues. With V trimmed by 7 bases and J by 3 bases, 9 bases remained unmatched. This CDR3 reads CASNPPGQYYEQYF. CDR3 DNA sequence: TGTGCCAGCAATCCTCCGGGACAGTACTACGAGCAGTACTTC.

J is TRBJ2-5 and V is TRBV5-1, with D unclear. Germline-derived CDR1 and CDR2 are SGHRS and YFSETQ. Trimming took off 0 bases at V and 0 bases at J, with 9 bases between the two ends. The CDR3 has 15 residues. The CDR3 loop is CASSLAEAYQETQYF. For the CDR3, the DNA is TGCGCCAGCAGCTTGGCCGAGGCGTACCAAGAGACCCAGTACTTC.

The CDR3 DNA sequence: TGCGCCAGCAGCTTGGCGGGGCGGGGGCCTAATGAGCAGTTCTTC. It codes for CASSLAGRGPNEQFF. This chain links TRBV5-1 with TRBJ2-1, with D tentatively TRBD2 (7 bases). Germline V gene data show CDR1 as SGHRS and CDR2 as YFSETQ. V was cut by 0 bases and J by 7 bases, with 14 bases left in between. This CDR3 comprises 15 residues.

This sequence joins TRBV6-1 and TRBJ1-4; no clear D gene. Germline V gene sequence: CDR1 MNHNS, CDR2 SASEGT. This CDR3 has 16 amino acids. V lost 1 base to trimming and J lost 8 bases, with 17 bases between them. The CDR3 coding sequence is TGTGCCAGCAGTGAAGGCCGGTCGGGATTTCGGGAAAAACTGTTTTTT. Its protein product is CASSEGRSGFREKLFF.

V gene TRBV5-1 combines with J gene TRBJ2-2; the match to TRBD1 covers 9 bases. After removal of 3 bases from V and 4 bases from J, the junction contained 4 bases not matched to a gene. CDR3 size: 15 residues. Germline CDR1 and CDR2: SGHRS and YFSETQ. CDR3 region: CASSYRGLGTGELFF. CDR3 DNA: TGCGCCAGCAGCTACAGGGGGCTTGGCACCGGGGAGCTGTTTTTT.

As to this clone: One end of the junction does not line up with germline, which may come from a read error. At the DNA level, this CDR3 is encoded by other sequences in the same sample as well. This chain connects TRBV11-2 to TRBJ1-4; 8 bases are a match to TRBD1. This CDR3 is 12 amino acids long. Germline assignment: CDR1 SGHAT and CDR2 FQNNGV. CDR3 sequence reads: CASSYDRGKLFF. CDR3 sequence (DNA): TGTGCCAGCAGCTATGACAGGGGTAAACTGTTCTTT.

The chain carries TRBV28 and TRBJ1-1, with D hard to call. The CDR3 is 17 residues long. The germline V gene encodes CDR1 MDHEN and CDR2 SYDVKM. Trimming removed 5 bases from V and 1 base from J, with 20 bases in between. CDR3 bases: TGTGCCAGCAGTCACTCGGGTGACGGTGCTTCGAACACTGAAGCTTTCTTT. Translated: CASSHSGDGASNTEAFF.

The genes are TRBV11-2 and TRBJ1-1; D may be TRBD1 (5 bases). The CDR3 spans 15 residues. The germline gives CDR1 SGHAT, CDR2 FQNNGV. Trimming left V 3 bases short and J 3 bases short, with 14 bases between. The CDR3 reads CASSFMGGADTEAFF. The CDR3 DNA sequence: TGTGCCAGCAGCTTCATGGGGGGAGCTGACACTGAAGCTTTCTTT.

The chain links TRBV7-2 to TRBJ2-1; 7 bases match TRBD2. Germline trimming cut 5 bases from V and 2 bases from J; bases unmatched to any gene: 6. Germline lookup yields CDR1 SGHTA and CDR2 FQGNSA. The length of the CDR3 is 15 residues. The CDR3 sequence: CASSELARAYNEQFF. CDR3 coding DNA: TGTGCCAGCAGCGAACTAGCGAGGGCCTACAATGAGCAGTTCTTC.

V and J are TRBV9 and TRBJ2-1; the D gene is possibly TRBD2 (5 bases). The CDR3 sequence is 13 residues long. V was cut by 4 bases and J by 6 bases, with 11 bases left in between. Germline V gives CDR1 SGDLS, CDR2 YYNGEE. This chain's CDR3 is CASSPPSINEQFF. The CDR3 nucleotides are TGTGCCAGCAGCCCCCCTAGCATCAATGAGCAGTTCTTC.

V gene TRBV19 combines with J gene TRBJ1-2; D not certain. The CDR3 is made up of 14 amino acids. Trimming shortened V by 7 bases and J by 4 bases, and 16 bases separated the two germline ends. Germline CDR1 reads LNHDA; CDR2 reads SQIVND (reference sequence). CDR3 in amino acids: CASTPRSSSYGYTF. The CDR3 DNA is TGTGCCAGTACCCCTCGAAGTTCCAGCTATGGCTACACCTTC.

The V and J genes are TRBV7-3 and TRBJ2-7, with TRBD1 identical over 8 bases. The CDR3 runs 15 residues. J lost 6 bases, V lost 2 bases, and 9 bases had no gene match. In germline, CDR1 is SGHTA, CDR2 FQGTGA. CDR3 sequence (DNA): TGTGCCAGCAGCTTAGGACGGACAGGGTTGAGCGAGCAGTACTTC. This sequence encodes CASSLGRTGLSEQYF.

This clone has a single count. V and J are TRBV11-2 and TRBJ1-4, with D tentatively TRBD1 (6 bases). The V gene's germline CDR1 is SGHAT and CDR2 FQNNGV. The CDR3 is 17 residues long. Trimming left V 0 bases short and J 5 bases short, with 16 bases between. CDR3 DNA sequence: TGTGCCAGCAGCTTAGATACAAACAGGGCCGGGAATGAAAAACTGTTTTTT. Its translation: CASSLDTNRAGNEKLFF.